The rows below give T cell receptor beta chains drawn from one sample of a study of control samples from healthy donors and cancer patients. The table came from immunoSEQ multiplex PCR; TCRdb's copy has only in-frame clones and leaves some out. Of roughly 130,000 clones listed, roughly 89% were seen once; the top ten hold roughly 10%. Input material: blood. The receptors derive from a young man in good health. Both conserved end residues are part of each CDR3. D genes are given only for firm matches. For some rows the clone size is stated as once, few or many, or as a class when expanded; others skip it.

>TRBD2|TRBV3-1/TRBV3-2|NA|17|TRBJ2-3
TGTGCCAGCAGCCGAGGACTAGCGGGAGGGGGTGGAAATACGCAGTATTTT
CASSRGLAGGGGNTQYF
>TRBD1|TRBV24-1|NA|15|TRBJ1-2
TGTGCCACCAGTGATTCAGGACAGGGCGGCTATGGCTACACCTTC
CATSDSGQGGYGYTF
>NA|TRBV28|NA|15|TRBJ1-3
TGTGCCAGCAAGTGGGGGGGGTTCTCTGGAAACACCATATATTTT
CASKWGGFSGNTIYF
>TRBD1|TRBV10-3|NA|13|TRBJ1-6
TGTGCCACCGACGACAGGGAAAGATCACCCCTCCACTTT
CATDDRERSPLHF
>TRBD2|TRBV28|once|15|TRBJ2-7
TGTGCCAGCAGTCGAAGACTAGCGGGGCTCTACGAGCAGTACTTC
CASSRRLAGLYEQYF
>NA|TRBV6-6|NA|13|TRBJ1-5
TGTGCCAGCAGACGGGACGGAAATCAGCCCCAGCATTTT
CASRRDGNQPQHF
>NA|TRBV6-5|NA|12|TRBJ2-1
TGTGCCAGCAGTTCCCTATTAAGTGAGCAGTTCTTC
CASSSLLSEQFF
>TRBD1|TRBV7-9|once|14|TRBJ1-3
TGTGCCAGCAGCACCCAGGGGGCTGGAAACACCATATATTTT
CASSTQGAGNTIYF
>TRBD1|TRBV28|NA|15|TRBJ1-5
TGTGCCAGCAGTGTAACAGGGGTCATGGCTCAGCCCCAGCATTTT
CASSVTGVMAQPQHF
>NA|TRBV28|NA|15|TRBJ1-5
TGTGCCAGCAGTTTATCTGGGGGCGCTTTCCAGCCCCAGCATTTT
CASSLSGGAFQPQHF
>TRBD2|TRBV7-9|NA|16|TRBJ2-1
TGTGCCAGCAGCACTTTAGCGGGAATCTCCTACAATGAGCAGTTCTTC
CASSTLAGISYNEQFF
>NA|TRBV2|NA|15|TRBJ1-5
TGTGCCAGCAGCTTATCTGCTCTTAGCAATCAGCCCCAGCATTTT
CASSLSALSNQPQHF
>TRBD1|TRBV11-2|NA|15|TRBJ1-2
TGTGCCAGCAGCTCGTTGACAGGGGGCGTGGGGGGCTACACCTTC
CASSSLTGGVGGYTF
>NA|TRBV15|NA|15|TRBJ1-1
TGTGCCACCAGCAGAGATGGGGCCTTTGGCACTGAAGCTTTCTTT
CATSRDGAFGTEAFF
>TRBD2|TRBV6-2/TRBV6-3|NA|16|TRBJ2-3
TGTGCCAGCAGTCCGACTAGCGGGAGTATGACAGATACGCAGTATTTT
CASSPTSGSMTDTQYF
>NA|TRBV7-9|once|17|TRBJ2-6
TGTGCCAGCAGCACCAAGGACGGCGGCTCTGGGGCCAACGTCCTGACTTTC
CASSTKDGGSGANVLTF
>NA|TRBV7-8|NA|14|TRBJ2-7
TGTGCCAGCAGCTTAGCATTTTCTGGGTACGAGCAGTACTTC
CASSLAFSGYEQYF
>TRBD2|TRBV6-6|NA|21|TRBJ2-1
TGTGCCAGCAGTCTTTCCAGCCGACGGACTAGCGGGAGAAGACTCTACAATGAGCAGTTCTTC
CASSLSSRRTSGRRLYNEQFF
>NA|TRBV24-1|NA|15|TRBJ2-3
TGTGCCACCAGTGACCCGCGGGGGCCCCTAGATACGCAGTATTTT
CATSDPRGPLDTQYF
>TRBD1|TRBV28|NA|17|TRBJ1-4
TGTGCCAGCAGTTCGACAGGGAGACTTGCAACTAATGAAAAACTGTTTTTT
CASSSTGRLATNEKLFF
>NA|TRBV9|NA|16|TRBJ2-1
TGTGCCAGCAGCGTAGCGGGACTCCCATCTCTCAATGAGCAGTTCTTC
CASSVAGLPSLNEQFF
>TRBD1|TRBV28|few|16|TRBJ1-1
TGTGCCAGCAGTCGGACAGGGGGCGGAGGAAATACTGAAGCTTTCTTT
CASSRTGGGGNTEAFF
>NA|TRBV5-6|NA|17|TRBJ2-3
TGTGCCAGCAGCTTGGCCGGGACCCATAAGGGCACAGATACGCAGTATTTT
CASSLAGTHKGTDTQYF
>NA|TRBV7-8|NA|16|TRBJ2-1
TGTGCCAGCAGCTTAGGGGGTCCTATGGAATACAATGAGCAGTTCTTC
CASSLGGPMEYNEQFF
>TRBD1|TRBV19|NA|15|TRBJ1-1
TGTGCCAGTAGTATGCGCGGGGCAGGGGGAACTGAAGCTTTCTTT
CASSMRGAGGTEAFF
>TRBD1|TRBV29-1|NA|12|TRBJ2-1
TGCAGCGCGGACCTACAGGGGATTGAGCAGTTCTTC
CSADLQGIEQFF
>NA|TRBV27|NA|18|TRBJ2-5
TGTGCCAGCAGTTTATTTGGAGGGGTGTTAGGGCAGCAAGAGACCCAGTACTTC
CASSLFGGVLGQQETQYF
>TRBD1|TRBV10-3|NA|14|TRBJ1-2
TGTGCCATCAGTGAGCGGACAGGGGTTGATGGCTACACCTTC
CAISERTGVDGYTF
>NA|TRBV7-8|NA|13|TRBJ1-1
TGTGCCAGCAGCCCCTGGACCGGCCCTGAAGCTTTCTTT
CASSPWTGPEAFF
>NA|TRBV27|once|15|TRBJ1-2
TGTGCCAGCAGTTTTGGCAGAGTGCCTAACTATGGCTACACCTTC
CASSFGRVPNYGYTF
>TRBD1|TRBV5-1|NA|13|TRBJ2-7
TGCGCCAGCAGCTTGGAGGGGGCGAGGGAGCAGTACTTC
CASSLEGAREQYF
>NA|TRBV3-1/TRBV3-2|NA|13|TRBJ2-1
TGTGCCAGCAGCCCCCAACACTACAATGAGCAGTTCTTC
CASSPQHYNEQFF
>TRBD1|TRBV29-1|NA|12|TRBJ1-1
TGCAGCCAGTCGGGACAGGCAGGCGAAGCTTTCTTT
CSQSGQAGEAFF
>NA|TRBV5-1|NA|15|TRBJ1-1
TGCGCCAGCAGCTTGGGGACGGGCACCCCTACTGAAGCTTTCTTT
CASSLGTGTPTEAFF
>TRBD1|TRBV7-6|NA|13|TRBJ1-5
TGTGCCAGCAGCCTCACAGGGGGCCAGCCCCAGCATTTT
CASSLTGGQPQHF
>NA|TRBV2|NA|15|TRBJ2-2
TGTGCCAGCAGTGATGGGACTGAGAACACCGGGGAGCTGTTTTTT
CASSDGTENTGELFF
>TRBD2|TRBV28|NA|23|TRBJ2-1
TGTGCCAGCAGATCTCTAAGGACTAGCGGGAGTTCTCCAAGGGGGGTGGGATTAAATGAGCAGTTCTTC
CASRSLRTSGSSPRGVGLNEQFF
>TRBD2|TRBV11-1|NA|16|TRBJ2-1
TGTGCCAGCACCCGTCGGCGCGGGAGGGCCGAGGATGAGCAGTTCTTC
CASTRRRGRAEDEQFF
>TRBD1|TRBV4-1|NA|16|TRBJ2-1
TGCGCCAGCAGCCGAAACAGGGGTAGCTCCTACAATGAGCAGTTCTTC
CASSRNRGSSYNEQFF
>TRBD1|TRBV7-9|NA|15|TRBJ1-6
TGTGCCAGCAGGTCATCGGGACAGGATAATTTCGGCCTCCACTTT
CASRSSGQDNFGLHF
>NA|TRBV24-1|NA|14|TRBJ2-7
TGTGCCACCAGTGAACCGACTCTTACCTACGAGCAGTACTTC
CATSEPTLTYEQYF
>TRBD2|TRBV7-2|once|22|TRBJ2-1
TGTGCCAGCAGCTTAGCGAGGGGTGGGAGGACTAGCGGCCTTCATTCGTACAATGAGCAGTTCTTC
CASSLARGGRTSGLHSYNEQFF
>NA|TRBV5-1|NA|15|TRBJ2-3
TGCGCCAGCAGCCCTACAGGGTTCGGCACAGATACGCAGTATTTT
CASSPTGFGTDTQYF